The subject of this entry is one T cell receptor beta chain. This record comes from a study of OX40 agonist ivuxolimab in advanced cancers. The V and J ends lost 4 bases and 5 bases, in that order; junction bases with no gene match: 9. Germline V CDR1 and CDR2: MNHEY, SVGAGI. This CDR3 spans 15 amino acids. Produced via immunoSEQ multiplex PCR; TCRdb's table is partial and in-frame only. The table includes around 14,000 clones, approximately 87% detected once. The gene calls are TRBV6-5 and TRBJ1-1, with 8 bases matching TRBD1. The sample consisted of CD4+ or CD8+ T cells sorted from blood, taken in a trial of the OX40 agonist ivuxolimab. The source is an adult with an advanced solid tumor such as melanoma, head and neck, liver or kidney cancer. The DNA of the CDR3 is TGTGCCAGCAGTTCGGCCGGACAGGGAGGAACTGAAGCTTTCTTT. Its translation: CASSSAGQGGTEAFF.